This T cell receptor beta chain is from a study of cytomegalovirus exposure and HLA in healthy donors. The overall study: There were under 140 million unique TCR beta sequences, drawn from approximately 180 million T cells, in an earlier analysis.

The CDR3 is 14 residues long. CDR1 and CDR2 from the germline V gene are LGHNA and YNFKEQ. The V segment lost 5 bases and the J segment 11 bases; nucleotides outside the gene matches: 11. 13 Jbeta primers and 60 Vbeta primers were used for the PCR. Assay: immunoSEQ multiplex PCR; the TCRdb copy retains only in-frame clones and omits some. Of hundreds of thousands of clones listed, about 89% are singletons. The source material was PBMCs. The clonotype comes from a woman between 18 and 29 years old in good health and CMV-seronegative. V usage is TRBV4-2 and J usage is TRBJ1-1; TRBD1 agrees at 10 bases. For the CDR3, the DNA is TGTGCCAGCAGCTCCTTAGGGGACAGGGGCTATGCTTTCTTT. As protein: CASSSLGDRGYAFF.